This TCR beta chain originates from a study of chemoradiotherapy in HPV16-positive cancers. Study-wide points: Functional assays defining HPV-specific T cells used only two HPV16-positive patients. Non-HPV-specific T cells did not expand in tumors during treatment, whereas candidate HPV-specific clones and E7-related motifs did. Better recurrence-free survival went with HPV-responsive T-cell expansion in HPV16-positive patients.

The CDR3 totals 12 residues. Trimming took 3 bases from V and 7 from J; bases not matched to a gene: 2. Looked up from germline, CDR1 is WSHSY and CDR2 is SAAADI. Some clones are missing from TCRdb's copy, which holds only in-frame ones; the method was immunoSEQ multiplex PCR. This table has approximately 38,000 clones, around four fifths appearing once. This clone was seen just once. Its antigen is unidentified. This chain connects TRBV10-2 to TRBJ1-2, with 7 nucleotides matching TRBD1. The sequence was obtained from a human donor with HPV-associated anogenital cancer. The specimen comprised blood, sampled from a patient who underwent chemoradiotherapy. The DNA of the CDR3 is TGCGCCAGCAGTGATTGGGACAGTGGCTACACCTTC. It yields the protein CASSDWDSGYTF.